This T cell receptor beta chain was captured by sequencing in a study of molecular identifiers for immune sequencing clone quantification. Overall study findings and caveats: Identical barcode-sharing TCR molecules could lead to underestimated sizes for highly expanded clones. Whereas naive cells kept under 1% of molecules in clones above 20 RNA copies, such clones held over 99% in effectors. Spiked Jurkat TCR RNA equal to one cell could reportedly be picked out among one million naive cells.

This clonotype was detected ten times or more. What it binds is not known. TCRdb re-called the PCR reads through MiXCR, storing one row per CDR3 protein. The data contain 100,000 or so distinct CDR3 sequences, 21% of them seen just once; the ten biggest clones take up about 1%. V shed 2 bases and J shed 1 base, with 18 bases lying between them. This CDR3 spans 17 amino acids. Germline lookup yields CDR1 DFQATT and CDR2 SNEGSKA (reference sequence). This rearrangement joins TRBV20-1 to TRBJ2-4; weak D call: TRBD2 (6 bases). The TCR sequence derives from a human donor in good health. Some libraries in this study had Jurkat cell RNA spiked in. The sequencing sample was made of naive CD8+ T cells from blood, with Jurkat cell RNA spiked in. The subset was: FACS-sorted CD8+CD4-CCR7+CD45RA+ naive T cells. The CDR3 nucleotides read TGCAGTGCTAGACCCCAAGGACTACCCGGGGCCAAAAACATTCAGTACTTC. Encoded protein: CSARPQGLPGAKNIQYF.